Below, one T cell receptor beta chain is given with its context. This CDR3 comprises 14 residues. V lost 0 bases and J 0 bases, leaving 6 bases between the germline ends. The germline V gene encodes CDR1 SGHDT and CDR2 YYEEEE. The entry originates in a study of blood T cell repertoires in COVID-19. Study overall: Spain, Italy and the United States supplied samples that represented acute and convalescent COVID-19. T cells, B-cell-depleted T cells, or PBMCs provided the cDNA or gDNA that served as material.

In the study's own analysis: Reference gene primer amplification yielded estimated nucleated cell counts. Measured with immunoSEQ multiplex PCR; TCRdb has only the in-frame clones, and not every one. Clone size and V and J calls were adopted from that table, with D and trimming inferred from the DNA. This table has roughly 92,000 clones, around 90% appearing once. The V gene is TRBV5-6, the J gene TRBJ2-5; D uncertain. The clonotype was recovered from a woman older than 75 with acute or convalescent COVID-19. Sequencing was carried out using peripheral blood. As DNA, the CDR3 is TGTGCCAGCAGCTTGGGCAGGTACCAAGAGACCCAGTACTTC. Translating gives CASSLGRYQETQYF.